This paragraph covers one TCR beta chain sequence. Researchers ran the PCR with 60 Vbeta and 13 Jbeta primers. Assay used: immunoSEQ multiplex PCR; TCRdb lists only in-frame clones, some missing. This table holds 100,000 or so clones, 78% found once. The trim removed 5 bases at V and 7 bases at J, leaving 7 bases unmatched. Germline V gene lookup returns CDR1 MNHEY and CDR2 SMNVEV (reference sequence). The CDR3 length is 14 residues. The data derive from a study of cytomegalovirus exposure and HLA in healthy donors. In the study overall: Genotyping of more than 300 donors showed that 80% to 85% belonged to the Caucasian-associated ancestry cluster.

This receptor was obtained from a woman aged 40 to 50 in good health and CMV-seropositive. Material for sequencing was PBMCs. The V call is TRBV27, the J call TRBJ2-7; TRBD2 matches 11 bases. The DNA of the CDR3 is TGTGCCAGCAGTATAGCGGGAGGGCCGTTAGAGCAGTACTTC. The encoded protein is CASSIAGGPLEQYF.